This TCR beta chain came from a study of beta chain features in type 1 diabetes. This clone was counted only a few times. Its antigen remains unknown. Since all of the isolated RNA was reverse transcribed, expressed TCRB transcripts were what got sequenced. Naive, central memory and regulatory T cell samples came to a mean of around 3.5 million reads. Clones were sequenced by immunoSEQ multiplex PCR, and TCRdb holds only the in-frame ones, with some missing. The sample holds 55,000 to 80,000 clones, around 49% seen once. Via CD45RO/CCR7/CD25/CD127/CD95/CD27, cells of the CD4+ naive, central memory, regulatory and stem cell-like memory subsets were sorted. Study-wide points: Type 1 diabetes patients had fewer VDJ junction insertions and more deletions. The cDNA sequencing approach could over-represent high-TCR-expressing cells. Type 1 diabetes patients showed a moderate but significant shortening of TCRB CDR3s in all four CD4+ subsets.

Sequences were obtained from central memory CD4+ T cells from blood. This clonotype was sampled from a man aged 25 to 40 with type 1 diabetes.

CDR3: CASSANEQFF. The CDR3 DNA reads TGTGCCAGCAGTGCTAATGAGCAGTTCTTC. The J gene is TRBJ2-1, the V gene TRBV2; D gene uncertain. The CDR3 covers 10 residues. Trimming shortened V by 4 bases and J by 7 bases, and 2 bases separated the two germline ends. Germline V lookup: CDR1 SNHLY, CDR2 FYNNEI.